This is a list of T cell receptor beta chains from one sample in a study of monozygotic twins with inflammatory bowel disease. After re-calling the 5' RACE reads, TCRdb lists one entry per CDR3 protein, DNA absent. This sample's table has approximately 300,000 distinct CDR3 sequences. Sequencing was done on a sample of blood. These receptors came from a human donor with ulcerative colitis or Crohn's disease, or a healthy co-twin of an affected twin (not recorded which). Both conserved end residues are part of each CDR3.

j_call v_call cdr3_aa
TRBJ2-3 TRBV4-3 CASSQDTTRGADTQYF
TRBJ1-5 TRBV28 CASIRTGGGQPQHF
TRBJ2-5 TRBV9 CASSPNSGRSLETQYF
TRBJ2-1 TRBV7-9 CASSFSYNEQFF
TRBJ2-7 TRBV27 CASGLFRLGEQYF
TRBJ2-3 TRBV20-1 CSARDPSGPDTQYF
TRBJ1-2 TRBV7-2 CASSQSGYYSGYTF
TRBJ1-1 TRBV11-1 CASRPFDRGPYVNTEAFF
TRBJ2-7 TRBV20-1 CSAPEPFYQQKAYF
TRBJ2-7 TRBV12-3/TRBV12-4 CASSLFTNSYEQYF
TRBJ2-1 TRBV20-1 CSARGGGRSYEQFF
TRBJ2-3 TRBV5-6 CASSGLAGGADTQYF
TRBJ1-5 TRBV12-3/TRBV12-4 CASSPSGTGGFREPQHF
TRBJ2-5 TRBV29-1 CSVVEELVQETQYF
TRBJ1-5 TRBV12-3/TRBV12-4 CASSPRPASNQPQHF
TRBJ1-6 TRBV30 CAWSVGAPPLHF
TRBJ1-3 TRBV19 CASSTGGTGNTIYF
TRBJ1-2 TRBV21-1 CASSKAKETGHYGYTF
TRBJ2-1 TRBV18 CASSGTSTNEQFF
TRBJ2-1 TRBV29-1 CSVDAGQGIRQFF
TRBJ2-2 TRBV5-6 CASSPFIPQGRELFF
TRBJ2-5 TRBV7-3 CASSLTFLRGTPQETQYF
TRBJ1-4 TRBV30 CAWRVDLQKLFF
TRBJ2-7 TRBV6-5 CASSYSTGFEQYF